What follows is one T cell receptor (beta chain) and its context. What it recognizes is unknown. The PCR was carried out with 60 Vbeta primers and 13 Jbeta primers. Profiling relied on immunoSEQ multiplex PCR, and the TCRdb table lists in-frame clones only, not all of them. The sample shows 150,000 to 200,000 clones, roughly four fifths of them seen only once. The data originate from a study of cytomegalovirus exposure and HLA in healthy donors. Study-level results: In a later analysis, specific HLA alleles were associated with 15,000 to 20,000 TCR beta sequences at a 0.05 false discovery rate. The listing of 160 or so TCR beta chains classed them as cytomegalovirus-associated. In a later analysis, several top co-occurrence clusters appeared linked to parvovirus B19, influenza, CMV and Epstein-Barr virus.

The CDR3 has 13 residues. The V and J ends lost 5 bases and 3 bases respectively, with 7 bases between them. Germline loops: CDR1 SGHVS, CDR2 FNYEAQ. The receptor was isolated from a woman between 18 and 29 years old in good health and CMV-seropositive. This chain connects TRBV7-6 to TRBJ2-2; D not certain. Sequenced input: PBMCs. CDR3 amino acids: CASSPQYTGELFF. The CDR3 nucleotides are TGTGCCAGCAGCCCCCAATACACCGGGGAGCTGTTTTTT.